This T cell receptor (beta chain) was sequenced in a study of blood T cell repertoires in COVID-19. About the research overall: The origin of the acute and convalescent COVID-19 samples was the United States, Italy and Spain. Sources were T cells, B-cell-depleted T cells, or PBMCs; the material itself was cDNA or gDNA.

Under the authors' procedure: Amplification with reference gene primers provided the estimates of nucleated cell counts. The method was immunoSEQ multiplex PCR; TCRdb's version includes in-frame clones alone and lacks a portion of them. That table supplies the V and J calls and clone size; D and trimming were determined from the DNA. The table includes 55,000 to 85,000 clones, 70% to 85% detected once. The CDR3 is 13 residues long. Looked up from germline, CDR1 is SGHTA and CDR2 is FQGNSA. V was clipped by 0 bases and J by 0 bases, with 3 bases between them. Sequenced input: peripheral blood. This chain uses TRBV7-2 with TRBJ2-7; D gene unclear. This receptor was obtained from a woman in her seventies with acute or convalescent COVID-19. CDR3 DNA: TGTGCCAGCAGCTTAGCCAGCTCCTACGAGCAGTACTTC. Its translation is CASSLASSYEQYF.